The rows below give T cell receptor beta chains drawn from one sample of a study of blood T cell repertoires in COVID-19. The protocol was immunoSEQ multiplex PCR, while the TCRdb copy is restricted to in-frame clones and leaves out a portion. The sample gives 270,000 or so clones, 70% to 90% of which show up once; 0.95% to 1.5% is in the top ten. Sequenced sample: PBMCs or T cells enriched from blood (not recorded which). All receptors derive from a woman between 35 and 50 years old with acute COVID-19. Both conserved end residues are part of each CDR3. A D gene is named only where the DNA matches it firmly. Clone size is given for some rows only: seen once, a few or many times, or a class if the clone is expanded.

j_call: TRBJ1-3
v_call: TRBV4-3
d_call: -
clone_size: -
cdr3_nt: TGCGCCAGCAGCCAAACCTACAGGAACTCTGGAAACACCATATATTTT
cdr3_aa: CASSQTYRNSGNTIYF

j_call: TRBJ1-1
v_call: TRBV5-1
d_call: TRBD1
clone_size: -
cdr3_nt: TGCGCCAGCAGCTTGGGGACAGGGCTCAACACTGAAGCTTTCTTT
cdr3_aa: CASSLGTGLNTEAFF

j_call: TRBJ1-4
v_call: TRBV28
d_call: TRBD1
clone_size: -
cdr3_nt: TGTGCCAGCAGTCCGTCCGACAGGGCGCGTAATGAAAAACTGTTTTTT
cdr3_aa: CASSPSDRARNEKLFF

j_call: TRBJ2-1
v_call: TRBV7-9
d_call: TRBD1
clone_size: -
cdr3_nt: TGTGCCAGCAGCTTAGTACAGGGGGCCAACAATGAGCAGTTCTTC
cdr3_aa: CASSLVQGANNEQFF

j_call: TRBJ1-6
v_call: TRBV7-2
d_call: TRBD1
clone_size: -
cdr3_nt: TGTGCCAGCATAACCGGGACAGGGGCGCCTACGGATTCACCCCTCCACTTT
cdr3_aa: CASITGTGAPTDSPLHF

j_call: TRBJ1-1
v_call: TRBV6-1
d_call: TRBD1
clone_size: -
cdr3_nt: TGTGCCAGCAGTGTCGGACAGGGCTGGGGGCGGAGTGAAGCTTTCTTT
cdr3_aa: CASSVGQGWGRSEAFF

j_call: TRBJ2-2
v_call: TRBV29-1
d_call: TRBD1
clone_size: -
cdr3_nt: TGCAGCGGAATCGGGGACAGGGTATCCGGGGAGCTGTTTTTT
cdr3_aa: CSGIGDRVSGELFF

j_call: TRBJ1-1
v_call: TRBV12-3/TRBV12-4
d_call: -
clone_size: -
cdr3_nt: TGTGCCAGCAGTCCGCCTAGTAACACTGAAGCTTTCTTT
cdr3_aa: CASSPPSNTEAFF

j_call: TRBJ1-1
v_call: TRBV29-1
d_call: -
clone_size: -
cdr3_nt: TGCAGCGTTGACCGGGGGGGCTACACTGAAGCTTTCTTT
cdr3_aa: CSVDRGGYTEAFF

j_call: TRBJ2-2
v_call: TRBV7-2
d_call: TRBD2
clone_size: -
cdr3_nt: TGTGCCAGCAGCTTAGCGGGGGGGGTTGCTGGCGGGGAGCTGTTTTTT
cdr3_aa: CASSLAGGVAGGELFF

j_call: TRBJ1-4
v_call: TRBV6-5
d_call: TRBD1
clone_size: -
cdr3_nt: TGTGCCAGCCGGGACAGGCTTGAAAAACTGTTTTTT
cdr3_aa: CASRDRLEKLFF

j_call: TRBJ1-2
v_call: TRBV20-1
d_call: -
clone_size: -
cdr3_nt: TGCAGTCTCACAGGGAACTATGGCTACACCTTC
cdr3_aa: CSLTGNYGYTF

j_call: TRBJ1-6
v_call: TRBV19
d_call: -
clone_size: -
cdr3_nt: TGTGCCAGTAGTATCCGGAGACAGGAACCCTCCTATAATTCACCCCTCCACTTT
cdr3_aa: CASSIRRQEPSYNSPLHF

j_call: TRBJ1-1
v_call: TRBV24-1
d_call: TRBD1
clone_size: -
cdr3_nt: TGTGCCACCAGTGACCCGGGACAGGGTGAAGCTTTCTTT
cdr3_aa: CATSDPGQGEAFF

j_call: TRBJ1-1
v_call: TRBV2
d_call: TRBD1
clone_size: -
cdr3_nt: TGTGCCAGCAGTGGTTGGGACAGGGTGAACACTGAAGCTTTCTTT
cdr3_aa: CASSGWDRVNTEAFF

j_call: TRBJ2-1
v_call: TRBV5-1
d_call: -
clone_size: -
cdr3_nt: TGCGCCAGCATGGCGGTAGTGGACAATGAGCAGTTCTTC
cdr3_aa: CASMAVVDNEQFF

j_call: TRBJ1-2
v_call: TRBV11-3
d_call: TRBD1
clone_size: -
cdr3_nt: TGTGCCAGCAGCTTTCCGGGACAGGGTTGGGGCTACACCTTC
cdr3_aa: CASSFPGQGWGYTF

j_call: TRBJ1-3
v_call: TRBV7-6
d_call: TRBD1
clone_size: -
cdr3_nt: TGTGCCAGCAGACCGGGACAGGGAACCTCTGGAAACACCATATATTTT
cdr3_aa: CASRPGQGTSGNTIYF

j_call: TRBJ2-3
v_call: TRBV7-8
d_call: -
clone_size: -
cdr3_nt: TGTGCCAGCAGCTTCCCGGAGGAGGTAGCGTCTACAGATACGCAGTATTTT
cdr3_aa: CASSFPEEVASTDTQYF

j_call: TRBJ2-7
v_call: TRBV27
d_call: TRBD2
clone_size: -
cdr3_nt: TGTGCCAGCAGTCCCCTAGCGGGAAGTCTCGAGCAGTACTTC
cdr3_aa: CASSPLAGSLEQYF

j_call: TRBJ2-4
v_call: TRBV7-9
d_call: TRBD1
clone_size: -
cdr3_nt: TGTGCCAGCAGCAGACAGGGGGGATTCAAAAACATTCAGTACTTC
cdr3_aa: CASSRQGGFKNIQYF

j_call: TRBJ2-2
v_call: TRBV5-6
d_call: -
clone_size: -
cdr3_nt: TGTGCCAGCAGCTTGGACAGGAACACCGGGGAGCTGTTTTTT
cdr3_aa: CASSLDRNTGELFF

j_call: TRBJ2-1
v_call: TRBV7-8
d_call: TRBD2
clone_size: -
cdr3_nt: TGTGCCAGCAGCTTAGCATTAGCGGGAGAGCCCAGCTCCTACAATGAGCAGTTCTTC
cdr3_aa: CASSLALAGEPSSYNEQFF

j_call: TRBJ2-3
v_call: TRBV9
d_call: -
clone_size: -
cdr3_nt: TGTGCCAGCAGCCCCCAGATACACACAGATACGCAGTATTTT
cdr3_aa: CASSPQIHTDTQYF

j_call: TRBJ1-1
v_call: TRBV13
d_call: -
clone_size: -
cdr3_nt: TGTGCCAGCAGCGTCGGGACACCCGATGTGAACACTGAAGCTTTCTTT
cdr3_aa: CASSVGTPDVNTEAFF

j_call: TRBJ2-5
v_call: TRBV5-8
d_call: TRBD2
clone_size: -
cdr3_nt: TGTGCCAGCAGCCTGGGGACTAGCGGGAGTAAGGGAGAGACCCAGTACTTC
cdr3_aa: CASSLGTSGSKGETQYF

j_call: TRBJ2-1
v_call: TRBV10-1
d_call: TRBD1
clone_size: -
cdr3_nt: TGCGCCAGCAGTGACAAACAGGGGAGCTCCTACAATGAGCAGTTCTTC
cdr3_aa: CASSDKQGSSYNEQFF

j_call: TRBJ2-1
v_call: TRBV5-6
d_call: -
clone_size: -
cdr3_nt: TGTGCCAGCAGCCAGGGTGGCCATGAGCAGTTCTTC
cdr3_aa: CASSQGGHEQFF

j_call: TRBJ1-4
v_call: TRBV7-2
d_call: TRBD1
clone_size: -
cdr3_nt: TGTGCCAGCAGCCCGGACAGGGGAACGAATGAAAAACTGTTTTTT
cdr3_aa: CASSPDRGTNEKLFF

j_call: TRBJ2-7
v_call: TRBV20-1
d_call: -
clone_size: -
cdr3_nt: TGCAGTGCTAGTTCGGGGGTCGGCAGGAGCTCCTACGAGCAGTACTTC
cdr3_aa: CSASSGVGRSSYEQYF

j_call: TRBJ1-2
v_call: TRBV9
d_call: -
clone_size: -
cdr3_nt: TGTGCCAGCAGCCCCCTGGGACTGAGCTATGGCTACACCTTC
cdr3_aa: CASSPLGLSYGYTF

j_call: TRBJ2-5
v_call: TRBV2
d_call: -
clone_size: -
cdr3_nt: TGTGCCAGCAGCCCTTCAGGCGGGGAGACCCAGTACTTC
cdr3_aa: CASSPSGGETQYF

j_call: TRBJ1-5
v_call: TRBV4-1
d_call: TRBD1
clone_size: -
cdr3_nt: TGCGCCAGCAGCCAAAGACAGGGGGACAGCAATCAGCCCCAGCATTTT
cdr3_aa: CASSQRQGDSNQPQHF

j_call: TRBJ2-2
v_call: TRBV10-3
d_call: TRBD1
clone_size: -
cdr3_nt: TGTGCCATCGGAGACAGGGGATCACCTATGAGAGACACCGGGGAGCTGTTTTTT
cdr3_aa: CAIGDRGSPMRDTGELFF

j_call: TRBJ1-1
v_call: TRBV9
d_call: TRBD1
clone_size: -
cdr3_nt: TGTGCCAGCAGCGTCGACAGGGGTGGTCGGACTGAAGCTTTCTTT
cdr3_aa: CASSVDRGGRTEAFF

j_call: TRBJ2-1
v_call: TRBV19
d_call: TRBD1
clone_size: -
cdr3_nt: TGTGCCAGTAGTTACCGGGACAGGGGGCTCAATGAGCAGTTCTTC
cdr3_aa: CASSYRDRGLNEQFF

j_call: TRBJ1-5
v_call: TRBV5-1
d_call: -
clone_size: -
cdr3_nt: TGCGCCAGCAGCTTGGATGCGAATCAGCCCCAGCATTTT
cdr3_aa: CASSLDANQPQHF

j_call: TRBJ1-1
v_call: TRBV3-1/TRBV3-2
d_call: TRBD1
clone_size: -
cdr3_nt: TGTGCCAGCAGTCCATATACGGGACAGGGGTATCCTGAAGCTTTCTTT
cdr3_aa: CASSPYTGQGYPEAFF

j_call: TRBJ2-2
v_call: TRBV9
d_call: -
clone_size: -
cdr3_nt: TGTGCCAGCAGCTCGGGACAAAGGAACACCGGGGAGCTGTTTTTT
cdr3_aa: CASSSGQRNTGELFF

j_call: TRBJ1-6
v_call: TRBV3-1/TRBV3-2
d_call: -
clone_size: few
cdr3_nt: TGTGCCAGCAGCCAAGGGACAGCGAATTCACCCCTCCACTTT
cdr3_aa: CASSQGTANSPLHF

j_call: TRBJ2-5
v_call: TRBV7-9
d_call: -
clone_size: once
cdr3_nt: TGTGCCAGCAGCTTAGGTCGAGGCGGGGCACAAGAGACCCAGTACTTC
cdr3_aa: CASSLGRGGAQETQYF

j_call: TRBJ2-7
v_call: TRBV5-4
d_call: -
clone_size: -
cdr3_nt: TGTGCCAGCAGCTTAAGTAGCGGTTACTCCTACGAGCAGTACTTC
cdr3_aa: CASSLSSGYSYEQYF

j_call: TRBJ2-1
v_call: TRBV27
d_call: -
clone_size: -
cdr3_nt: TGTGCCAGCAGTTCACAGGGGAGGCGGGGTGACAATGAGCAGTTCTTC
cdr3_aa: CASSSQGRRGDNEQFF

j_call: TRBJ1-1
v_call: TRBV11-3
d_call: -
clone_size: -
cdr3_nt: TGTGCCAGCAGCTTAGATAGAAACACTGAAGCTTTCTTT
cdr3_aa: CASSLDRNTEAFF

j_call: TRBJ1-2
v_call: TRBV10-3
d_call: -
clone_size: -
cdr3_nt: TGTGCCATCAGTGGAATAGACAGCCCCTATGGCTACACCTTC
cdr3_aa: CAISGIDSPYGYTF

j_call: TRBJ2-2
v_call: TRBV19
d_call: -
clone_size: -
cdr3_nt: TGTGCCAGTAGTTTCCAGGGGGGCGGGGAGCTGTTTTTT
cdr3_aa: CASSFQGGGELFF

j_call: TRBJ2-1
v_call: TRBV5-4
d_call: TRBD2
clone_size: -
cdr3_nt: TGTGCCAGCAGCTTGAGGCTAGCGGGAGGGCACCTCGATGAGCAGTTCTTC
cdr3_aa: CASSLRLAGGHLDEQFF

j_call: TRBJ2-3
v_call: TRBV11-3
d_call: -
clone_size: -
cdr3_nt: TGTGCCAGCAGCTTAGTGGCTAGCGGCACAGATACGCAGTATTTT
cdr3_aa: CASSLVASGTDTQYF

j_call: TRBJ1-2
v_call: TRBV24-1
d_call: TRBD1
clone_size: -
cdr3_nt: TGTGCCACCAGTGACACGGGGACAGGGGGTGGCTACACCTTC
cdr3_aa: CATSDTGTGGGYTF

j_call: TRBJ1-2
v_call: TRBV19
d_call: -
clone_size: -
cdr3_nt: TGTGCCAGTAAGGGGGGGACTGCGTCGAACTATGGCTACACCTTC
cdr3_aa: CASKGGTASNYGYTF

j_call: TRBJ2-1
v_call: TRBV28
d_call: -
clone_size: -
cdr3_nt: TGTGCCAGCTTCGGGACAAGTGACAATGAGCAGTTCTTC
cdr3_aa: CASFGTSDNEQFF

j_call: TRBJ2-1
v_call: TRBV6-4
d_call: TRBD2
clone_size: -
cdr3_nt: TGTGCCAGCAGTAAGAGAAGCGGGAGTACCTCCCAGTACAATGAGCAGTTCTTC
cdr3_aa: CASSKRSGSTSQYNEQFF